The subject of this entry is one TCR beta chain. Its antigen is not identified. Germline values: CDR1 MNHEY, CDR2 SMNVEV (reference sequence). The CDR3 runs to 12 residues. V shed 7 bases and J shed 4 bases, with 9 bases lying between them. The entry originates in a study of T cell responses to AZD1222 COVID-19 vaccine. Broader study findings: Among vaccine-associated CD4 TCRs, coverage spanned spike, with dominance at 160-218 and 743-854. Just a handful of people given AZD1222 tested seropositive at baseline.

Repertoires were generated with immunoSEQ multiplex PCR, while TCRdb's copy carries only in-frame clones and drops some. The sample comprises 250,000 to 300,000 clones, around 93% of which are singletons, and 0.55% rests with the top ten. This chain uses TRBV27 with TRBJ2-3; D is undetermined. This clonotype was obtained from an adult who received the AZD1222 COVID-19 vaccine. Sequences were derived from peripheral blood, sampled 28 days after the second AZD1222 dose. The chain's CDR3 is CASTSRPDTQYF. The CDR3 DNA reads as TGTGCCAGCACCTCTCGACCAGATACGCAGTATTTT.